This record looks at one TCR beta chain sequence and its context. Its specificity is unknown. The data originate from a study of CD8 T cell repertoires and HIV-1 epitope variants. Across the whole study: Twenty-five autologous and known Gag and Nef epitope variant peptides each stimulated T cells separately. Control wells had CMV/EBV/flu peptides, negative Ebola AY9, or no peptide. Separate from the cultures, 1M uncultured T cells served as baseline.

Trimming shortened V by 11 bases and J by 4 bases, and 15 bases separated the two germline ends. The CDR3 has 13 residues. Germline V CDR1 and CDR2: MDHEN, SYDVKM. TCRdb's table, derived via immunoSEQ multiplex PCR, lists solely in-frame clones and lacks some. Seen here are several thousand clones, 66% observed once, and the top ten hold 40% to 55%. Sequenced input: cultured CD8+ T cells derived from PBMCs. The receptor was isolated from a male donor with HIV. The V call is TRBV28, the J call TRBJ2-1; D might be TRBD1 or TRBD2, each matching 5 bases. Here the CDR3 reads CAYRDDGYNEQFF. DNA for the CDR3: TGTGCCTACCGGGACGATGGATACAATGAGCAGTTCTTC.